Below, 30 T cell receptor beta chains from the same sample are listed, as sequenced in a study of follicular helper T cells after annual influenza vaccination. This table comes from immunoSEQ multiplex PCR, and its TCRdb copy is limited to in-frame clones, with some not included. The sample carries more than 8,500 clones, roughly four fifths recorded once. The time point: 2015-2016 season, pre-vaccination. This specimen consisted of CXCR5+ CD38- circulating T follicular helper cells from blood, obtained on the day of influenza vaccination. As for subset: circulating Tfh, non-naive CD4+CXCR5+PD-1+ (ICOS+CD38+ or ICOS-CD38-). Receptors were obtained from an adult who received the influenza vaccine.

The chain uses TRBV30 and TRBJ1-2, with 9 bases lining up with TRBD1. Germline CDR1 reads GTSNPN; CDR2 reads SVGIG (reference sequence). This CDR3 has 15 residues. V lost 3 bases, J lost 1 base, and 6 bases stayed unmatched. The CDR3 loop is CAWSPGQGVNYGYTF. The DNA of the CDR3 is TGTGCCTGGAGCCCGGGACAGGGTGTTAACTATGGCTACACCTTC.

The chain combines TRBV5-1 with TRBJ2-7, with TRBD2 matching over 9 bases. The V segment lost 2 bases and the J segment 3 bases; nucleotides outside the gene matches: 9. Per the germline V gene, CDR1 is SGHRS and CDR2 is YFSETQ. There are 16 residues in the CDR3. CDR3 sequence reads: CASSLLSGTSNYEQYF. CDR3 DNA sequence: TGCGCCAGCAGCTTATTATCCGGGACTAGCAACTACGAGCAGTACTTC.

Written as DNA, the CDR3 is TGCAGCGTTGATAGGGACGGTTCGAACACTGAAGCTTTCTTT. This translates into CSVDRDGSNTEAFF. This chain joins TRBV29-1 and TRBJ1-1; the D gene is possibly TRBD1 (5 bases). The CDR3 is 14 residues long. Germline CDR1 is SQVTM and CDR2 is ANQGSEA. The V end lost 3 bases, the J end lost 1 base, and 12 bases lay between the germline ends.

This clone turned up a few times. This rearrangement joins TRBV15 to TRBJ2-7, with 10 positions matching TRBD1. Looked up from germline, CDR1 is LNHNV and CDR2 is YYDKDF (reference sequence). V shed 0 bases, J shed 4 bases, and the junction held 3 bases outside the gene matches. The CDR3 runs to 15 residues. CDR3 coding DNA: TGTGCCACCAGCAGAGATCGACAGGGGGCATACGAGCAGTACTTC. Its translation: CATSRDRQGAYEQYF.

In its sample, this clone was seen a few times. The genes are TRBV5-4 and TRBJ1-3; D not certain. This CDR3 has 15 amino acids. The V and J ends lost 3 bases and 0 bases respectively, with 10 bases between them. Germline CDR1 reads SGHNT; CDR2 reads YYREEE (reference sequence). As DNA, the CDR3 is TGTGCCAGCAGCTCCACGGACCTCTCTGGAAACACCATATATTTT. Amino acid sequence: CASSSTDLSGNTIYF.

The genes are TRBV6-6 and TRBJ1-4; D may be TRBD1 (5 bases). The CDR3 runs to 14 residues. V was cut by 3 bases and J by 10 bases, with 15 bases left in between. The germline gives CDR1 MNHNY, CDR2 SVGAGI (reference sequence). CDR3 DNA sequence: TGTGCCAGCAGTTATACGTCCCAGGGAGGAAAACTGTTTTTT. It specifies CASSYTSQGGKLFF.

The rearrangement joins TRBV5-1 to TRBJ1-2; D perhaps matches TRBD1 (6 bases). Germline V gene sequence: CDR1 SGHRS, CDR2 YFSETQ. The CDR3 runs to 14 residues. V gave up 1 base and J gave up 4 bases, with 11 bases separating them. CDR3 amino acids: CASSLIQGTYGYTF. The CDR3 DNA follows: TGCGCCAGCAGCTTGATACAGGGTACCTATGGCTACACCTTC.

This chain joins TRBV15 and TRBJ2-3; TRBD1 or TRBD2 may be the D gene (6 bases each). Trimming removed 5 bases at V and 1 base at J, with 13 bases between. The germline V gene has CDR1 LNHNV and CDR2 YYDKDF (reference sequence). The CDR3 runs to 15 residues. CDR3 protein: CATSPWGAGTDTQYF. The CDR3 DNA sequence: TGTGCCACCAGCCCGTGGGGGGCGGGCACAGATACGCAGTATTTT.

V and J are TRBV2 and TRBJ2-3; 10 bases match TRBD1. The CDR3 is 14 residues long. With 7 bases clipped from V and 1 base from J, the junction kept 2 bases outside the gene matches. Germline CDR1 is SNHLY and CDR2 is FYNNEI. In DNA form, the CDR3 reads TGTGCCAGCAAAGGGACAGGGGGCACAGATACGCAGTATTTT. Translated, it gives CASKGTGGTDTQYF.

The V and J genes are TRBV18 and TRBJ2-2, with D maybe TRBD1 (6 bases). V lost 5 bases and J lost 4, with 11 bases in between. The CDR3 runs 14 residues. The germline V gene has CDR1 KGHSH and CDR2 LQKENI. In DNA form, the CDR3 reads TGTGCCAGCTCAACCGGACAGACCACCGGGGAGCTGTTTTTT. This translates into CASSTGQTTGELFF.

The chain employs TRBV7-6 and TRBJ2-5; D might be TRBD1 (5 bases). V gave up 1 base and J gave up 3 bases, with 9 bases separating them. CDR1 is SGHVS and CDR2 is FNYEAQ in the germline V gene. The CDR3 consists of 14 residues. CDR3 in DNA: TGTGCCAGCAGCTTAGGGACAACAAAAGAGACCCAGTACTTC. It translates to CASSLGTTKETQYF. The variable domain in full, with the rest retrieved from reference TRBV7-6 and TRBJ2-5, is GAGVSQSPRYKVTKRGQDVALRCDPISGHVSLYWYRQALGQGPEFLTYFNYEAQQDKSGLPNDRFSAERPEGSISTLTIQRTEQRDSAMYRCASSLGTTKETQYFGPGTRLLVL.

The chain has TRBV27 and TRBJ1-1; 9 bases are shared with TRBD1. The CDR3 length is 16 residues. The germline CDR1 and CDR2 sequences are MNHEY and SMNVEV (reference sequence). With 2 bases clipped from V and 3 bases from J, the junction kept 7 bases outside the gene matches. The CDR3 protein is CASSLDPGTGYTEAFF. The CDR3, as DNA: TGTGCCAGCAGTTTAGATCCCGGGACAGGGTACACTGAAGCTTTCTTT.

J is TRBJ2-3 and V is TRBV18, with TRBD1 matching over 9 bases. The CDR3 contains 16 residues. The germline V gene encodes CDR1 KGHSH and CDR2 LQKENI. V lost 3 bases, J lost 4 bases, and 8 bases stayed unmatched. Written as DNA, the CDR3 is TGTGCCAGCTCACCGTTATTGCGACAGGGGGCAGATACGCAGTATTTT. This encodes CASSPLLRQGADTQYF.

CDR3 loop: CASYRQGGITEAFF. DNA of the CDR3: TGCGCCTCCTACCGACAGGGTGGAATCACTGAAGCTTTCTTT. This sequence joins TRBV23-1 and TRBJ1-1, with 7 bases that match TRBD1. TRBV23-1 is given ORF status, its function remaining uncertain. V trimming: 11 bases; J trimming: 4 bases; junction bases outside the gene matches: 13. This CDR3 has 14 residues.

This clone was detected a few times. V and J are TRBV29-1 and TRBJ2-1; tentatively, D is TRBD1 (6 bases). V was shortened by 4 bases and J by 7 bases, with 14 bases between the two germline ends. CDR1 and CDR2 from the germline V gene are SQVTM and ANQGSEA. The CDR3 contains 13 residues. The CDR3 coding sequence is TGCAGCGTTGGATTCAGACAGGCTAATGAGCAGTTCTTC. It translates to CSVGFRQANEQFF.

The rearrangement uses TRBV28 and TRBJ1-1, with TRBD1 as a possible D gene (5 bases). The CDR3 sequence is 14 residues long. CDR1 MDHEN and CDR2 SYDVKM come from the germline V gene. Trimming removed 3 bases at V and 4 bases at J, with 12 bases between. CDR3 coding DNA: TGTGCCAGCAGTTTCCCCGGACAAACCACTGAAGCTTTCTTT. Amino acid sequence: CASSFPGQTTEAFF.

The CDR3 is CASSPRTSGRYNEQFF. CDR3 nucleotide sequence: TGTGCCAGCAGCCCGCGGACTAGCGGAAGATACAATGAGCAGTTCTTC. The V gene is TRBV7-3, the J gene TRBJ2-1; 10 bases are a match to TRBD2. After removal of 5 bases from V and 4 bases from J, the junction contained 8 bases not matched to a gene. This CDR3 is built from 16 residues. CDR1 is SGHTA, CDR2 FQGTGA, per germline. Filled out from reference TRBV7-3 and TRBJ2-1, the complete variable domain reads GAGVSQTPSNKVTEKGKYVELRCDPISGHTALYWYRQSLGQGPEFLIYFQGTGAADDSGLPNDRFFAVRPEGSVSTLKIQRTERGDSAVYLCASSPRTSGRYNEQFFGPGTRLTVL.

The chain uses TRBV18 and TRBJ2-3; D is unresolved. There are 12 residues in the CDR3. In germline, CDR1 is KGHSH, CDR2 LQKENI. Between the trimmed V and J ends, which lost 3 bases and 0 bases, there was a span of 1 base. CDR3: CASSPSTDTQYF. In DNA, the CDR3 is TGTGCCAGCTCACCGAGCACAGATACGCAGTATTTT.

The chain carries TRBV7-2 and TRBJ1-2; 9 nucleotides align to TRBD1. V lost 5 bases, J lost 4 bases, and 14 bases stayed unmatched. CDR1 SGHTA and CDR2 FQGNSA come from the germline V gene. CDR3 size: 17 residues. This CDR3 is CASSTRTGATRLYGYTF. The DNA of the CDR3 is TGTGCCAGCAGCACCCGGACAGGGGCGACGCGCCTCTATGGCTACACCTTC.

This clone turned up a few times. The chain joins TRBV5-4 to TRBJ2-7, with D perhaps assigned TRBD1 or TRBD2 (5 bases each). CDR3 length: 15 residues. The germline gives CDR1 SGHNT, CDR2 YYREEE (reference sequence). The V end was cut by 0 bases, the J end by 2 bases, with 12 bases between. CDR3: CASSLGGSPTYEQYF. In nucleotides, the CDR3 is TGTGCCAGCAGCTTGGGGGGGAGCCCGACCTACGAGCAGTACTTC.

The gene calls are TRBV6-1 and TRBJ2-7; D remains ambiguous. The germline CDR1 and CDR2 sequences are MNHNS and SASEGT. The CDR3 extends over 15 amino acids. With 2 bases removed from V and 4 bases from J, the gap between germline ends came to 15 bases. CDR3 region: CASSEFPSAGYEQYF. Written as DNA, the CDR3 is TGTGCCAGCAGTGAATTCCCTTCCGCTGGGTACGAGCAGTACTTC.

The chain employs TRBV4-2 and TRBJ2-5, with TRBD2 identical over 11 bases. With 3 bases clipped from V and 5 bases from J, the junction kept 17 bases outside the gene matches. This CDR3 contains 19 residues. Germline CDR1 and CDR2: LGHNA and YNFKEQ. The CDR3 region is CASSQSPLAGVSTGETQYF. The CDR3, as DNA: TGTGCCAGCAGCCAGAGCCCACTAGCGGGAGTCTCAACGGGGGAGACCCAGTACTTC.

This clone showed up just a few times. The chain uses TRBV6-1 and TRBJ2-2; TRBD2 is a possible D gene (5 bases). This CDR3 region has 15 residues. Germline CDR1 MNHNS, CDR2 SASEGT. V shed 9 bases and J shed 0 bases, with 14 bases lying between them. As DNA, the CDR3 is TGTGCCAGTAGGTGGACGGGGTCGAACACCGGGGAGCTGTTTTTT. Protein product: CASRWTGSNTGELFF.

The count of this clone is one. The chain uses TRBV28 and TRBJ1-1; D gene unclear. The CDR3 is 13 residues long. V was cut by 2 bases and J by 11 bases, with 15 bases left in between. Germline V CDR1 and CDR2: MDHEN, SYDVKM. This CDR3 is CASSLIHQNQAFF. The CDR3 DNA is TGTGCCAGCAGTTTAATCCATCAGAATCAGGCTTTCTTT.

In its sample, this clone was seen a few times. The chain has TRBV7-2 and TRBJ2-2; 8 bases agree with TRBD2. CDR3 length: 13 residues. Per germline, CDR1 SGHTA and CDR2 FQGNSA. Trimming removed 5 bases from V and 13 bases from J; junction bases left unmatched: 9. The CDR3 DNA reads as TGTGCCAGCAGCCCAGCTTCCGGGAGGGTGCTGTTTTTT. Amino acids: CASSPASGRVLFF.

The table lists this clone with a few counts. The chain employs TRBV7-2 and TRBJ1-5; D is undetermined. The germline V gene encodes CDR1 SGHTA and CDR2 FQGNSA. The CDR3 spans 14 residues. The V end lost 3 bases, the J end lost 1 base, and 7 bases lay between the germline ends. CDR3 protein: CASSLYSSNQPQHF. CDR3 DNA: TGTGCCAGCAGCTTGTATAGCAGCAATCAGCCCCAGCATTTT.

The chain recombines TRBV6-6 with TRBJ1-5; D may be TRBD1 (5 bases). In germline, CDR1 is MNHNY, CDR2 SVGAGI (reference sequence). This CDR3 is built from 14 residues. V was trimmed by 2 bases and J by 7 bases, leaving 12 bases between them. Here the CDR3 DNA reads TGTGCCAGCAGTTACATATCGGGGGACCAGCCCCAGCATTTT. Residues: CASSYISGDQPQHF.

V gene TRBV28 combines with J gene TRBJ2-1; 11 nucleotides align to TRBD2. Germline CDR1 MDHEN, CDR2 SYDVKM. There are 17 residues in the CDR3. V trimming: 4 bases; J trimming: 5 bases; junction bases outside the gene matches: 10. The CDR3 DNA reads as TGTGCCAGCAGTTCCTCCGGGACTAGCGGAGACAACAATGAGCAGTTCTTC. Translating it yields CASSSSGTSGDNNEQFF.

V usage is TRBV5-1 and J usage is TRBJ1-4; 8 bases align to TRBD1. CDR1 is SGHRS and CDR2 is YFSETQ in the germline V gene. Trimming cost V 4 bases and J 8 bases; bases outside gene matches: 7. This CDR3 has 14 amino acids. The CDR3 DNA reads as TGCGCCAGCAGCCGCGGGACAGGCGGGGAAAAACTGTTTTTT. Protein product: CASSRGTGGEKLFF.

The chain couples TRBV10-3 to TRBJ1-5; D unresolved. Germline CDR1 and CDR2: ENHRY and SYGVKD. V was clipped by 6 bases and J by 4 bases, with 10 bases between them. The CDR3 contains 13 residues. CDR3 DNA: TGTGCCATCAGCAACGACCCAAATCAGCCCCAGCATTTT. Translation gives CAISNDPNQPQHF.